Listed below are T cell receptor beta chains from one sample, sequenced in a study of control samples from healthy donors and cancer patients. The table came from immunoSEQ multiplex PCR; TCRdb's copy has only in-frame clones and leaves some out. The table includes some 120,000 clones, about 95% detected once. The specimen was blood. The receptors originated from a man in his thirties or forties in good health. Each CDR3 is given with its conserved first and last residue. D genes are given only for firm matches. Clone size is stated in some rows and not others, as once, few, many or a class when expanded.

d_gene,j_gene,v_gene,abundance,CDR3nt,CDR3aa
-,TRBJ1-4,TRBV6-5,-,TGTGCCAGCAGCCCATATCTTGGGGGTGAAAAACTGTTTTTT,CASSPYLGGEKLFF
-,TRBJ2-3,TRBV6-4,-,TGTGCCAGCAGTGACCGGATTGGAGCTGGGTCAGATACGCAGTATTTT,CASSDRIGAGSDTQYF
-,TRBJ2-1,TRBV5-1,-,TGCGCCAGCAGCTCGACCGGCCACGAGCAGTTCTTC,CASSSTGHEQFF
-,TRBJ2-1,TRBV5-8,-,TGTGCCAGCAGCTTGGCGGGGACATTCTACAATGAGCAGTTCTTC,CASSLAGTFYNEQFF
-,TRBJ1-3,TRBV28,-,TGTGCCAGCAGTTCGACGGAGACTGGAAACACCATATATTTT,CASSSTETGNTIYF
-,TRBJ1-1,TRBV29-1,-,TGCAGCGCACTACGACAGAACACTGAAGCTTTCTTT,CSALRQNTEAFF
TRBD1,TRBJ2-7,TRBV10-3,once,TGTGCCATCAGGTGGGACAGGGGGCCCTACGAGCAGTACTTC,CAIRWDRGPYEQYF
TRBD1,TRBJ2-7,TRBV13,-,TGTGCCAGCAGCTTCCCGGGACAGGGGGCCCACGAGCAGCACTTC,CASSFPGQGAHEQHF
-,TRBJ1-1,TRBV18,-,TGTGCCAGCTCACCAGGAAAGAACACTGAAGCTTTCTTT,CASSPGKNTEAFF
-,TRBJ1-3,TRBV27,-,TGTGCCAGCAGTTTGCGGGGTTCTGGAAACACCATATATTTT,CASSLRGSGNTIYF
-,TRBJ1-6,TRBV6-5,-,TGTGCCAGCAGCAACGGGGGGCCAGACTCACCCCTCCACTTT,CASSNGGPDSPLHF
TRBD1,TRBJ1-3,TRBV10-3,-,TGTGCCATCAGTGGGACAGGGCTCTCTGGAAACACCATATATTTT,CAISGTGLSGNTIYF
TRBD1,TRBJ1-1,TRBV19,-,TGTGCCAGTTCTCAAGGGGGCCTCACTGAAGCTTTCTTT,CASSQGGLTEAFF
-,TRBJ2-4,TRBV2,-,TGTGCCAGCAGTGAATGGGTAGCCAAAAACATTCAGTACTTC,CASSEWVAKNIQYF
-,TRBJ1-6,TRBV20-1,once,TGCAGTGCTGGTGAAGGAGAGCCCTATAATTCACCCCTCCACTTT,CSAGEGEPYNSPLHF
-,TRBJ2-3,TRBV27,few,TGTGCCAGCACCAGGGGCGAGATGGATACGCAGTATTTT,CASTRGEMDTQYF
-,TRBJ2-3,TRBV9,-,TGTGCCAGCAGCGCCGGGTGGGACACAGATACGCAGTATTTT,CASSAGWDTDTQYF
TRBD1,TRBJ1-2,TRBV5-4,-,TGTGCCAGCAGCTTCGGACGGACAGGGGGCGCGTATGGCTACACCTTC,CASSFGRTGGAYGYTF
TRBD2,TRBJ2-5,TRBV7-8,once,TGTGCCAGCAGCCTTCGGGGGGTCCAAGAGACCCAGTACTTC,CASSLRGVQETQYF
-,TRBJ2-6,TRBV5-6,-,TGTGCCAGCAGCTCAGGACCGCTCTTTGGGGCCAACGTCCTGACTTTC,CASSSGPLFGANVLTF
-,TRBJ2-1,TRBV3-1/TRBV3-2,-,TGTGCCAGCAGCCAAGACCTAGCCACATACAATGAGCAGTTCTTC,CASSQDLATYNEQFF
-,TRBJ2-7,TRBV4-3,-,TGCGCCAGCAGCCCCGGACAGTTGGTGGGCGAGCAGTACTTC,CASSPGQLVGEQYF
TRBD1,TRBJ1-3,TRBV4-3,-,TGCGCCAGCAGCCAAGAAACAGGGGAGAACACCATATATTTT,CASSQETGENTIYF
-,TRBJ1-2,TRBV28,once,TGTGCCAGCAGTCCCTCGGGTACCCCGTGGTCCTATGGCTACACCTTC,CASSPSGTPWSYGYTF
-,TRBJ1-2,TRBV9,-,TGTGCCAGCAGCGTAAGGCAGGGGACCATCGGTGGCTACACCTTC,CASSVRQGTIGGYTF
-,TRBJ2-6,TRBV6-2/TRBV6-3,-,TGTGCCAGCAGTTACAGCTCTGGGGCCAACGTCCTGACTTTC,CASSYSSGANVLTF
-,TRBJ2-7,TRBV7-2,-,TGTGCCAGCAGCTTAGTGAGGTCCCCTGGGAACGAGCAGTACTTC,CASSLVRSPGNEQYF
-,TRBJ1-5,TRBV6-5,-,TGTGCCATCCAGCGGGGAACCCCTAGCAATCAGCCCCAGCATTTT,CAIQRGTPSNQPQHF
-,TRBJ2-7,TRBV4-1,-,TGCGCCAGCAGCCAAGTACTGGCAGGTTCCTACGAGCAGTACTTC,CASSQVLAGSYEQYF
TRBD1,TRBJ1-6,TRBV6-5,-,TGTGCCAGCAGTCCGAGCGTACAGGGGCGCTCACCCCTCCACTTT,CASSPSVQGRSPLHF
-,TRBJ1-2,TRBV5-1,-,TGCGCCAGCAGCTCGGGGGCGGAGGCTAACTATGGCTACACCTTC,CASSSGAEANYGYTF
-,TRBJ1-3,TRBV10-3,-,TGTGCCATCAGTGATCAGGGTCCTGGAAACACCATATATTTT,CAISDQGPGNTIYF